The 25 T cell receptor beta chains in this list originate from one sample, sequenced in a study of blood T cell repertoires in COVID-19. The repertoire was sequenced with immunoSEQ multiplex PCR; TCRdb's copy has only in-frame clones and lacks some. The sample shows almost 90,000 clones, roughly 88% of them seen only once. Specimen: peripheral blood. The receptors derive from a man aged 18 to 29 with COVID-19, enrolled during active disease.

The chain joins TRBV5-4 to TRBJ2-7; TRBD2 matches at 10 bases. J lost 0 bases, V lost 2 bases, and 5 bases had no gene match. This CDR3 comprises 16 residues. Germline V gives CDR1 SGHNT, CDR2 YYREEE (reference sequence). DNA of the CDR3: TGTGCCAGCAGCTTACCATCTAGCGGGAGCTCCTACGAGCAGTACTTC. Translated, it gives CASSLPSSGSSYEQYF. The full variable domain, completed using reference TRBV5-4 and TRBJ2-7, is ETGVTQSPTHLIKTRGQQVTLRCSSQSGHNTVSWYQQALGQGPQFIFQYYREEENGRGNFPPRFSGLQFPNYSSELNVNALELDDSALYLCASSLPSSGSSYEQYFGPGTRLTVT.

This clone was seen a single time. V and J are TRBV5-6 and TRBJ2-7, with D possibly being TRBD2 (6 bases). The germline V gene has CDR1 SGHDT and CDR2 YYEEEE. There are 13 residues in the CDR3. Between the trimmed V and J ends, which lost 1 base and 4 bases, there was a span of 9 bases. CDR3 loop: CASSLLAPYEQYF. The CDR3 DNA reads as TGTGCCAGCAGCTTGCTAGCGCCGTACGAGCAGTACTTC.

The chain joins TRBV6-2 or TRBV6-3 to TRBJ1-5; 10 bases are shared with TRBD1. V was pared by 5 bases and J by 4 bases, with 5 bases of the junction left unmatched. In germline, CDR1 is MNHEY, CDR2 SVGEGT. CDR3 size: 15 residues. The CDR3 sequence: CASSETGGQNQPQHF. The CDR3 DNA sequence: TGTGCCAGCAGTGAGACAGGGGGCCAGAATCAGCCCCAGCATTTT.

The CDR3 DNA reads as TGTGCCAGCAGCTTGCGGCTAGCGGGCCAAATCTACGAGCAGTACTTC. It is translated as CASSLRLAGQIYEQYF. This rearrangement joins TRBV5-4 to TRBJ2-7; TRBD2 matches at 8 bases. V gave up 1 base and J gave up 3 bases; unmatched junction bases: 9. The CDR3 consists of 16 residues. Germline lookup yields CDR1 SGHNT and CDR2 YYREEE (reference sequence).

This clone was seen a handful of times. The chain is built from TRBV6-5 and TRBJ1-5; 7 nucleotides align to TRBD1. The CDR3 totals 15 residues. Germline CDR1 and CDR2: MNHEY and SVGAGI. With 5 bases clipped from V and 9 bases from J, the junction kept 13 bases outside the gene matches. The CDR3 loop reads CASSRDSLGSWPQHF. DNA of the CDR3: TGTGCCAGCAGTCGGGACAGCCTCGGGAGTTGGCCCCAGCATTTT.

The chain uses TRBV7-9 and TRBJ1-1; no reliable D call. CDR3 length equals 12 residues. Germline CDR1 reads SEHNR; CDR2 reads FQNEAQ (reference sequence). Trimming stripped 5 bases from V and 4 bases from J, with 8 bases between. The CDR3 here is CASSPRGTEAFF. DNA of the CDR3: TGTGCCAGCAGCCCCCGAGGCACTGAAGCTTTCTTT.

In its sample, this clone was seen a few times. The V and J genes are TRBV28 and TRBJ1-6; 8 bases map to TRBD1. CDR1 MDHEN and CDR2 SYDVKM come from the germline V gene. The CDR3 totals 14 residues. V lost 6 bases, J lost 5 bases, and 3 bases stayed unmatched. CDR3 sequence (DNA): TGTGCCAGCAGCTTGACAGGGGATAATTCACCCCTCCACTTT. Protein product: CASSLTGDNSPLHF.

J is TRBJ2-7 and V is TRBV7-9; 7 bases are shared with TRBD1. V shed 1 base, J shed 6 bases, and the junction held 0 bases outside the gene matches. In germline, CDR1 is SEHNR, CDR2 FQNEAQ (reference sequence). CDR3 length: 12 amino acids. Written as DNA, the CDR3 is TGTGCCAGCAGCTTAGGGACAGGCGAGCAGTACTTC. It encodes CASSLGTGEQYF.

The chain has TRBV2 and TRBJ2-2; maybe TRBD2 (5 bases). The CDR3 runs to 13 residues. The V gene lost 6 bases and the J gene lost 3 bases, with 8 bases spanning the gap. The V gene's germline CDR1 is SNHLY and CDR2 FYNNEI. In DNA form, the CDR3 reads TGTGCCAGCAGGGACTTGGACACCGGGGAGCTGTTTTTT. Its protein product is CASRDLDTGELFF.

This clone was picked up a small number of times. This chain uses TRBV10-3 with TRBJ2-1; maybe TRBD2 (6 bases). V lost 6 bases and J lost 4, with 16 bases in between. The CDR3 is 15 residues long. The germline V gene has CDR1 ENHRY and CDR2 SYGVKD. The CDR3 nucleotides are TGTGCCATCAGGGGACTTGCCAGGCCGTACAATGAGCAGTTCTTC. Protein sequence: CAIRGLARPYNEQFF.

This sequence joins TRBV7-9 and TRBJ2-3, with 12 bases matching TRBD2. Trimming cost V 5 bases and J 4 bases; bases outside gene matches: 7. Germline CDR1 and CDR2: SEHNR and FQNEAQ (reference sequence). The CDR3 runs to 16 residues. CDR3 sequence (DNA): TGTGCCAGCAGCCCCTCTAGCGGGAGGGCCGCAGATACGCAGTATTTT. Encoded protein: CASSPSSGRAADTQYF.

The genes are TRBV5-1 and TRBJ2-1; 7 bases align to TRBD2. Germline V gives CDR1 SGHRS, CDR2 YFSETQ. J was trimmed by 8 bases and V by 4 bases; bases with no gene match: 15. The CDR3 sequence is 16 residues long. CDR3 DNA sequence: TGCGCCAGCAGCCCGGGTCTGGGGCGGGAGCAGGATGAGCAGTTCTTC. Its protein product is CASSPGLGREQDEQFF.

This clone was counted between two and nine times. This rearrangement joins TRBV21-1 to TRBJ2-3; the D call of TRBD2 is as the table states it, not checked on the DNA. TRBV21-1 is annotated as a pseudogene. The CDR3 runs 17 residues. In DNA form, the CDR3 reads TGTGCCAGCAGCAACTCTAGCGGGAGGGGCCCCACAGATACGCAGTATTTT. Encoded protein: CASSNSSGRGPTDTQYF.

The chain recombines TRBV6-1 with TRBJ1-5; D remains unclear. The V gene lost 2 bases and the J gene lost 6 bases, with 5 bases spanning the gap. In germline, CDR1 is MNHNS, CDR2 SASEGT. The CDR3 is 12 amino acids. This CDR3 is CASSELSQPQHF. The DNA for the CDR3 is TGTGCCAGCAGTGAACTTAGTCAGCCCCAGCATTTT.

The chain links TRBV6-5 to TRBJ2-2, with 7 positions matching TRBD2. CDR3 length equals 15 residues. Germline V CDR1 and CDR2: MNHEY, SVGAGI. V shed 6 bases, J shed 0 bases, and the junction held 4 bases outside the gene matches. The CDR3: CASRQREANTGELFF. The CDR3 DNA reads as TGTGCCAGCAGACAACGGGAGGCGAACACCGGGGAGCTGTTTTTT.

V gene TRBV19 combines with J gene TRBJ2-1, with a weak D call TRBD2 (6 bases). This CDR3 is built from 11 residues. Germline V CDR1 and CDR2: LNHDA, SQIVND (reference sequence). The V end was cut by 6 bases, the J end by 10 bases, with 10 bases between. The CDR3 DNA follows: TGTGCCAGTAGCGGGAGCCAAGAGCAGTTCTTC. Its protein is CASSGSQEQFF.

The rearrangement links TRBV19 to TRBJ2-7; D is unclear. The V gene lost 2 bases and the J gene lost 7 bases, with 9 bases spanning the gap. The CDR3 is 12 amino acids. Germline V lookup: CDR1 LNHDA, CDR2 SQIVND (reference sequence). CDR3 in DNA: TGTGCCAGTAGTATACGCGGCGGAGAGCAGTACTTC. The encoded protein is CASSIRGGEQYF.

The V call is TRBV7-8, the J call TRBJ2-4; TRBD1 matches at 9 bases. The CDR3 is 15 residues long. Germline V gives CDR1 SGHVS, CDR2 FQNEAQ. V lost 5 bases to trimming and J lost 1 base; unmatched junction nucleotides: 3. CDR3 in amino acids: CASSLGQGAKNIQYF. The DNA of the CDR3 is TGTGCCAGCAGCCTTGGACAGGGGGCCAAAAACATTCAGTACTTC.

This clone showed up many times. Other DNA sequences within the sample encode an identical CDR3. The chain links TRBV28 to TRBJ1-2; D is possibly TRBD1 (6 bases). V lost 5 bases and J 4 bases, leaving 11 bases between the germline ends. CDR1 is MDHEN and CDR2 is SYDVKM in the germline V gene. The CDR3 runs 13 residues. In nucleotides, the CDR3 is TGTGCCAGCAGTATAGGGGGAAGCTATGGCTACACCTTC. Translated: CASSIGGSYGYTF.

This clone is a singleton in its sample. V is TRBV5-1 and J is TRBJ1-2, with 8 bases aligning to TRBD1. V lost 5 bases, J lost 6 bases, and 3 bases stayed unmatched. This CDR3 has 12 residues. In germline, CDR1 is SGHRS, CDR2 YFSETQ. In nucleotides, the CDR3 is TGCGCCAGCAGTCCAGGGGGCGATGGCTACACCTTC. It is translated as CASSPGGDGYTF.

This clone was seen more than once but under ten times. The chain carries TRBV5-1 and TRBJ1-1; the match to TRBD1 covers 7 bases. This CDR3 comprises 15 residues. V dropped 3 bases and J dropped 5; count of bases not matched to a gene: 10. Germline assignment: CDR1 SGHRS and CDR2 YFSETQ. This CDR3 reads CASSSEDRLFTEAFF. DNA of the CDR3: TGCGCCAGCAGCTCCGAGGACAGGCTATTTACTGAAGCTTTCTTT.

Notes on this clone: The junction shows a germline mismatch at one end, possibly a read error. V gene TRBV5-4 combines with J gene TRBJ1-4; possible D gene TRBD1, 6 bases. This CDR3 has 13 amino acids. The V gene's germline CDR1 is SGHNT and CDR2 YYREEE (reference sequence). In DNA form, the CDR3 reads TGTGCCAGCAGCTCGGGACAAGACGAAAAACTGCTTTTT. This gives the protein CASSSGQDEKLLF.

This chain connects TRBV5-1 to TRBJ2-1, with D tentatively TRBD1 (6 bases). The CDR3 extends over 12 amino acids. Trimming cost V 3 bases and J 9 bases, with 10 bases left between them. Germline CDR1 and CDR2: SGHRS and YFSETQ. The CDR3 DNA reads TGCGCCAGCAGCTCCACAGGGCCTGAGCAGTTCTTC. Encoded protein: CASSSTGPEQFF.

In DNA form, the CDR3 reads TGTGCCAGTAGTATTTGGGCAGGGGACACCGGGGAGCTGTTTTTT. Amino acids: CASSIWAGDTGELFF. V is TRBV19 and J is TRBJ2-2; tentative D call: TRBD1 (6 bases). V was clipped by 3 bases and J by 3 bases, with 11 bases between them. The length of the CDR3 is 15 residues. Germline CDR1 and CDR2: LNHDA and SQIVND (reference sequence).

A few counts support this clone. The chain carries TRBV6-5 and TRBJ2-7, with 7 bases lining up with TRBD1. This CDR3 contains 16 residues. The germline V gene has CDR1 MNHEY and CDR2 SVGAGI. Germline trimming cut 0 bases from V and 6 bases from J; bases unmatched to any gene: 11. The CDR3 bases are TGTGCCAGCAGTTACTCACGCTGGGACAGTATGGCCGAGCAGTACTTC. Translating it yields CASSYSRWDSMAEQYF.